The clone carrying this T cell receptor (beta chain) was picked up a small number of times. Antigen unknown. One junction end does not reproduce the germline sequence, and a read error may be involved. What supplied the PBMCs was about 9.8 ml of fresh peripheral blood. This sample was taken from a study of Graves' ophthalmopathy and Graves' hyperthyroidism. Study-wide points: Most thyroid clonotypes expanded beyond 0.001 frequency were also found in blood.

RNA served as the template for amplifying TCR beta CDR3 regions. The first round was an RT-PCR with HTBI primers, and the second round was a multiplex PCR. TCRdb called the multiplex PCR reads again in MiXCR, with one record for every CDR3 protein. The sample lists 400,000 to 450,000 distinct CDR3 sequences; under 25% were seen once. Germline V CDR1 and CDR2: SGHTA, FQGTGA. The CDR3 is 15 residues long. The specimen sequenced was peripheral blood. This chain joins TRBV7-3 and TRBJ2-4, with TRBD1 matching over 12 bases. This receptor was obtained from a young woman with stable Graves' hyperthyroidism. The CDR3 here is CASSLGGQGANIKYF. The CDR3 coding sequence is TGTGCCAGCAGCCTGGGGGGACAGGGGGCGAACATTAAGTACTTC.